This TCR beta chain was documented in a study of siplizumab effects on memory and regulatory T cells. Trimming shortened V by 4 bases and J by 9 bases, and 23 bases separated the two germline ends. This CDR3 comprises 16 residues. Germline values: CDR1 SGDLS, CDR2 YYNGEE. Note on this clone: Its antigen is as yet unknown.

The study, taken as a whole, reports: It seemed that naive T cells were more diverse than memory cells and were major contributors to the alloresponse. With siplizumab, Treg-derived clones averaged approximately 69% of mappable alloreactive CD4+ clones, versus about 25% in controls. Tregs proliferating in siplizumab cultures lacked confirmation of their suppressive function.

Method: immunoSEQ multiplex PCR; TCRdb's copy keeps in-frame clones and lacks some. The profile shows 85,000 to 130,000 clones, roughly 94% of them singletons. Sequences were obtained from Tregs sorted from blood. The receptor comes from a human donor in good health. The chain joins TRBV9 to TRBJ2-1; D is possibly TRBD2 (5 bases). CDR3 protein: CASSPTSDLRVGEQFF. CDR3 in DNA: TGTGCCAGCAGCCCAACCTCGGACTTGAGAGTCGGTGAGCAGTTCTTC.